The clone carrying this T cell receptor (beta chain) was counted ten times or more. CD4 T cells were positively selected, then CD8 T cells from the CD4-negative fraction. Cells stained for CD3, CD4, CD8, CD45RA, CD27 and viability were sorted into four CD45RA/CD27 subsets. The data are from a study of naive and memory T cell subsets. Two oligonucleotides, mixed equimolar, formed the beta constant-region primer covering TRBC1 and TRBC2. Ligated cDNA was amplified by four rounds of PCR with nested alpha and beta constant-region primers and SP2. One entry per CDR3 protein, called by TCRdb with MiXCR from the UMI-ligation and nested PCR reads. The sample shows over 100,000 distinct CDR3 sequences, 30% to 45% of them seen only once. V shed 5 bases and J shed 5 bases, with 15 bases lying between them. In germline, CDR1 is DFQATT, CDR2 SNEGSKA (reference sequence). The CDR3 is 13 residues long.

This rearrangement joins TRBV20-1 to TRBJ2-5; no clear D. Sequenced material: central memory CD4+ T cells from blood. The TCR originated in a human donor in good health. CDR3 region: CSAPGRSPETQYF. Written as DNA, the CDR3 is TGCAGTGCTCCTGGACGGAGCCCCGAGACCCAGTACTTC.